This T cell receptor beta chain comes out of a study of blood T cell repertoires in COVID-19. Overall study context: Sites across the United States, Italy and Spain contributed samples from acute and convalescent COVID-19.

CDR3 size: 16 residues. The germline V gene encodes CDR1 SGHNT and CDR2 YYREEE (reference sequence). V dropped 2 bases and J dropped 1 base, with 12 bases sitting between them. Adults between roughly 18 and 95 years of age took part from fewer than 30 US areas. Cohort placement rested on clinical history that participants reported themselves. Data came from immunoSEQ multiplex PCR; TCRdb stores just in-frame clones and leaves some out. The data contain under 250,000 clones, around nine tenths of them singletons. This clonotype originated in a woman aged 25 to 45 who had been exposed to COVID-19. Sequences were obtained from PBMCs or T cells enriched from blood (not recorded which). The chain is built from TRBV5-4 and TRBJ2-2; D possibly corresponds to TRBD2 (6 bases). The CDR3 is CASSFGRGMNTGELFF. For the CDR3, the DNA is TGTGCCAGCAGCTTCGGACGGGGGATGAACACCGGGGAGCTGTTTTTT.